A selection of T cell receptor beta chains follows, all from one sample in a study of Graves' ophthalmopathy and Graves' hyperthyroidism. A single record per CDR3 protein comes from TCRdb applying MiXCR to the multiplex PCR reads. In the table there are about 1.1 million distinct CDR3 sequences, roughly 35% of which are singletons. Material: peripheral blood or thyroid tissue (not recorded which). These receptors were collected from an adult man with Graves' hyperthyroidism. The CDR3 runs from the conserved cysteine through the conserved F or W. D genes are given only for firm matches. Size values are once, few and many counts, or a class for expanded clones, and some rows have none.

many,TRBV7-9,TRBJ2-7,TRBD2,CASSPGGAGGLSEQYF,TGTGCCAGCAGCCCCGGGGGAGCGGGGGGACTTTCCGAGCAGTACTTC
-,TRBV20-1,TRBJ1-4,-,CSARPGSGGGGEKLFF,TGCAGTGCTAGACCCGGTTCTGGGGGGGGCGGTGAAAAACTGTTTTTT
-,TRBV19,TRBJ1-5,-,CASNARTWGFSNQPQHF,TGTGCCAGTAACGCCCGGACATGGGGATTTAGCAATCAGCCCCAGCATTTT
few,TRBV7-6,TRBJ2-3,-,CATQQGPTQYF,TGTGCCACCCAACAGGGACCGACGCAGTATTTT
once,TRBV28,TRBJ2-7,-,CASSLWTRPYEQYF,TGTGCCAGCAGTTTATGGACCAGGCCCTACGAGCAGTACTTC
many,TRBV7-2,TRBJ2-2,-,CASSLGLAPGELFF,TGTGCCAGCAGCTTAGGACTTGCCCCCGGGGAGCTGTTTTTT
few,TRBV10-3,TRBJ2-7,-,CAISPGPPTYEQYF,TGTGCCATCAGCCCTGGGCCCCCAACCTACGAGCAGTACTTC
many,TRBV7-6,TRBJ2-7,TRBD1,CASSSSDRGHEQYF,TGTGCCAGCAGCTCCTCAGACAGGGGACACGAGCAGTACTTC
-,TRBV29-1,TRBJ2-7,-,CSSYGRAWSYEQYF,TGCAGCAGTTACGGACGTGCCTGGTCCTACGAGCAGTACTTC
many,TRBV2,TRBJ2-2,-,CASTRGTPLNTGELFF,TGTGCCAGCACCAGGGGAACACCTCTAAACACCGGGGAGCTGTTTTTT
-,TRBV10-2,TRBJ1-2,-,CASSAGNNYGYTF,TGTGCCAGCAGTGCAGGGAATAACTATGGCTACACCTTC
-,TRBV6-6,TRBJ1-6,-,CASSPGGGMPLHF,TGTGCCAGCAGTCCAGGCGGGGGGATGCCCCTCCACTTT
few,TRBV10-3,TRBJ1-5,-,CANSEAGQQNQPQHF,TGTGCCAACAGTGAAGCAGGACAGCAAAATCAGCCCCAGCATTTT
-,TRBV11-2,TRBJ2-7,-,CASSLVQGFNEQYF,TGTGCCAGCAGCTTAGTCCAGGGGTTTAACGAGCAGTACTTC
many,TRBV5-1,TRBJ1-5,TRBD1,CASSTSGGAGQPQHF,TGCGCCAGCAGCACCTCAGGGGGCGCGGGTCAGCCCCAGCATTTT
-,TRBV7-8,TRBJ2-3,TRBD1,CASIRQGGTDTQYF,TGTGCCAGCATCCGACAGGGGGGAACAGATACGCAGTATTTT
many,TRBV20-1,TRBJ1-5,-,CSATGLEGNQPQHF,TGCAGTGCCACAGGGCTTGAGGGCAATCAGCCCCAGCATTTT
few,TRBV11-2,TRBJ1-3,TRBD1,CASSLGRAGGYNSGNTIYF,TGTGCCAGCAGCCTCGGAAGGGCAGGGGGATACAACTCTGGAAACACCATATATTTT
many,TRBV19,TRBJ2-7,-,CASSSPGAGEQYF,TGTGCCAGTAGTTCTCCGGGGGCGGGGGAGCAGTACTTC
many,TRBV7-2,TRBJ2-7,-,CASSGWGAGGSYEQYF,TGTGCCAGCAGCGGGTGGGGAGCGGGCGGCTCCTACGAGCAGTACTTC
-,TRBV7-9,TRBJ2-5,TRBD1,CASSLTGGAGETQYF,TGTGCCAGCAGCCTGACAGGGGGCGCGGGGGAGACCCAGTACTTC
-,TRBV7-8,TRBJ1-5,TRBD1,CASSTTPPGQGPGWPQHF,TGTGCCAGCAGCACTACGCCACCGGGACAGGGGCCTGGATGGCCCCAGCATTTT
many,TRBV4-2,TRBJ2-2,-,CASSPDGGELFF,TGTGCCAGCAGCCCGGACGGTGGGGAGCTGTTTTTT
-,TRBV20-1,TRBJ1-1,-,CSAREGALENTEASF,TGCAGTGCTAGAGAGGGGGCCCTAGAGAACACTGAAGCTTCCTTT
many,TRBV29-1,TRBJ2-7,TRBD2,CSVEDPSGSSYEQYF,TGCAGCGTTGAAGATCCGAGCGGGAGCTCCTACGAGCAGTACTTC
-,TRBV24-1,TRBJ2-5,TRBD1,CATERRDRGIETQYF,TGTGCCACAGAACGCAGGGACAGGGGGATAGAGACCCAGTACTTC
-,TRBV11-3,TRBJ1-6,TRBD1,CASSLTPGQGTPLHF,TGTGCCAGCAGCTTAACGCCGGGACAGGGGACACCCCTCCACTTT
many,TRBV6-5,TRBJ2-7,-,CASRLGDEQYF,TGTGCCAGCAGACTAGGCGACGAGCAGTACTTC
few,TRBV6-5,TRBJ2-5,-,CASSYSSEGTQYF,TGTGCCAGCAGTTACTCGAGTGAAGGGACCCAGTACTTC
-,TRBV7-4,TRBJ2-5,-,CASSLAMGTQETQYF,TGTGCCAGCAGCTTAGCTATGGGCACCCAAGAGACCCAGTACTTC
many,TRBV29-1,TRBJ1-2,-,CSVERQRGYGYTF,TGCAGCGTTGAGCGTCAGCGGGGCTATGGCTACACCTTC
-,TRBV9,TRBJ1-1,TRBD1,CASSPVGTGAPEAFF,TGTGCCAGCAGCCCCGTCGGGACAGGGGCCCCTGAAGCTTTCTTT
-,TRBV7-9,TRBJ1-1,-,CASSYGRTGIPEAFF,TGTGCCAGCAGCTACGGAAGAACAGGGATCCCCGAAGCTTTCTTT
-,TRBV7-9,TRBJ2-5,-,CASSLESGRNAETQYF,TGTGCCAGCAGCTTAGAGTCAGGACGGAACGCAGAGACCCAGTACTTC
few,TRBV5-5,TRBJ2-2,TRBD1,CASSYTGGRNTGELFF,TGTGCCAGCAGCTATACAGGGGGGAGAAACACCGGGGAGCTGTTTTTT
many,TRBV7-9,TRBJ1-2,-,CASSFHQVEGYTF,TGTGCCAGCAGCTTTCATCAGGTTGAGGGCTACACCTTC
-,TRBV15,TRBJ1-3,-,CATSSLASSGNTIYF,TGTGCCACCAGCAGCTTAGCTTCGAGTGGAAACACCATATATTTT
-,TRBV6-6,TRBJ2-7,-,CASSYSELLSYEQYF,TGTGCCAGCAGTTACTCTGAGTTGCTCTCCTACGAGCAGTACTTC
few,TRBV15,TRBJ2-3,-,CATSRRDITDTQYF,TGTGCCACCAGCAGGAGAGACATAACAGATACGCAGTATTTT
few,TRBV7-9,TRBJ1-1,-,CASSLPWGWLNTEAFF,TGTGCCAGCAGCTTGCCTTGGGGGTGGTTGAACACTGAAGCTTTCTTT
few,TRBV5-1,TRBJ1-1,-,CASSGEGQPFTEAFF,TGCGCCAGCAGCGGGGAAGGACAGCCCTTCACTGAAGCTTTCTTT
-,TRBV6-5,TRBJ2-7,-,CASSVGEGRTQQYF,TGTGCCAGCAGTGTAGGGGAAGGGAGGACACAGCAGTACTTC
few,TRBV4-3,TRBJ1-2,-,CASSQEVGGHYGYTF,TGCGCCAGCAGCCAAGAGGTCGGGGGTCACTATGGCTACACCTTC
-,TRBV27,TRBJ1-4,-,CASSFTGTATNEKLFF,TGTGCCAGCAGTTTCACCGGGACGGCAACTAATGAAAAACTGTTTTTT
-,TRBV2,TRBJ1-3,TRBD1,CASSSPGQGASGNTIYF,TGTGCCAGCAGTTCGCCGGGACAGGGGGCCTCTGGAAACACCATATATTTT
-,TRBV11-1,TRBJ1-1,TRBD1,CASSLPGTEKMNTEAFF,TGTGCCAGCAGCTTACCCGGGACAGAAAAGATGAACACTGAAGCTTTCTTT